One and the same sample provided the 27 T cell receptor beta chains below, sequenced in a study of blood T cell repertoires in COVID-19. Assay used: immunoSEQ multiplex PCR; TCRdb lists only in-frame clones, some missing. In the table there are approximately 130,000 clones, roughly 71% of which are singletons. The sample taken for sequencing was peripheral blood. The receptor set was obtained from a man older than 75 with acute or convalescent COVID-19.

This rearrangement joins TRBV6-4 to TRBJ2-4; 9 bases match TRBD1. The CDR3 runs to 12 residues. Looked up from germline, CDR1 is MRHNA and CDR2 is SNTAGT. The CDR3 spells CTRGQGFNIQYF. The CDR3 nucleotides are TGTACCCGAGGACAGGGGTTTAACATTCAGTACTTC.

This sequence joins TRBV6-5 and TRBJ1-5; 7 bases are shared with TRBD1. From germline, CDR1 is MNHEY and CDR2 SVGAGI. The CDR3 sequence is 13 residues long. V dropped 10 bases and J dropped 1; count of bases not matched to a gene: 4. The CDR3 spells CATRDRSNQPQHF. The CDR3, as DNA: TGTGCCACCCGGGACAGAAGCAATCAGCCCCAGCATTTT.

The chain has TRBV5-1 and TRBJ2-7; D gene unclear. This CDR3 comprises 14 residues. Germline V gene sequence: CDR1 SGHRS, CDR2 YFSETQ. V lost 5 bases and J 0 bases, leaving 12 bases between the germline ends. The DNA for the CDR3 is TGCGCCAGCAGGCTTACAGAATACTCCTACGAGCAGTACTTC. It is translated as CASRLTEYSYEQYF.

The J gene is TRBJ2-1, the V gene TRBV5-6; perhaps TRBD1 as D (5 bases). Germline loops: CDR1 SGHDT, CDR2 YYEEEE. The ends were cut back, 4 bases at V and 5 bases at J, with 22 bases in the middle. The CDR3 consists of 17 residues. The CDR3 nucleotides read TGTGCCAGCAGCCACCCCCCAGGGCTGTTATGGGACAATGAGCAGTTCTTC. It specifies CASSHPPGLLWDNEQFF. Drawing the rest from reference TRBV5-6 and TRBJ2-1, the complete variable domain is DAGVTQSPTHLIKTRGQQVTLRCSPKSGHDTVSWYQQALGQGPQFIFQYYEEEERQRGNFPDRFSGHQFPNYSSELNVNALLLGDSALYLCASSHPPGLLWDNEQFFGPGTRLTVL.

The gene calls are TRBV2 and TRBJ1-1, with D perhaps TRBD1 (5 bases). This CDR3 has 13 amino acids. V lost 5 bases and J 4 bases, leaving 11 bases between the germline ends. Per germline, CDR1 SNHLY and CDR2 FYNNEI. The CDR3 loop reads CASSPQGRTEAFF. The CDR3 nucleotides are TGTGCCAGCAGTCCTCAGGGTCGCACTGAAGCTTTCTTT.

The V call is TRBV27, the J call TRBJ1-2; possibly TRBD1 for D (6 bases). Germline V lookup: CDR1 MNHEY, CDR2 SMNVEV (reference sequence). The CDR3 is made up of 16 amino acids. V lost 1 base and J 0 bases, leaving 12 bases between the germline ends. CDR3 DNA sequence: TGTGCCAGCAGTTTATTGGGGGACACTTCTAACTATGGCTACACCTTC. Translated: CASSLLGDTSNYGYTF.

This clone has only one observation. This chain's CDR3 is CASSALLAGGHPEQFF. Here the CDR3 DNA reads TGTGCCAGCAGCGCCCTTCTAGCGGGGGGACACCCTGAGCAGTTCTTC. The J gene is TRBJ2-1, the V gene TRBV9; 11 positions agree with TRBD2. CDR3 length equals 16 residues. The V gene's germline CDR1 is SGDLS and CDR2 YYNGEE. With V trimmed by 3 bases and J by 9 bases, 11 bases remained unmatched. The full variable domain, rest sourced from reference TRBV9 and TRBJ2-1, is DSGVTQTPKHLITATGQRVTLRCSPRSGDLSVYWYQQSLDQGLQFLIQYYNGEERAKGNILERFSAQQFPDLHSELNLSSLELGDSALYFCASSALLAGGHPEQFFGPGTRLTVL.

This chain's CDR3 is CASGGHTNTEAFF. The DNA for the CDR3 is TGTGCCAGCGGGGGACACACGAACACTGAAGCTTTCTTT. This chain connects TRBV12-3 or TRBV12-4 to TRBJ1-1; tentative D call: TRBD1 (6 bases). The CDR3 is 13 amino acids. Trimming shortened V by 8 bases and J by 1 base, and 11 bases separated the two germline ends.

This sequence joins TRBV2 and TRBJ2-7, with D possibly TRBD2 on 5 matching bases. Trimming left V 4 bases short and J 6 bases short, with 19 bases between. Germline CDR1 SNHLY, CDR2 FYNNEI. This CDR3 spans 15 amino acids. The CDR3 is CASSVGVGLRLEQYF. Written as DNA, the CDR3 is TGTGCCAGCAGTGTGGGAGTTGGCCTGCGGCTCGAGCAGTACTTC.

CDR3 sequence: CAWSPRWGRGVTGELFF. Here the CDR3 DNA reads TGTGCCTGGAGTCCCCGTTGGGGGCGGGGGGTAACCGGGGAGCTGTTTTTT. The V and J genes are TRBV30 and TRBJ2-2; 8 nucleotides match TRBD2. V lost 2 bases to trimming and J lost 5 bases; unmatched junction nucleotides: 13. Germline V gene sequence: CDR1 GTSNPN, CDR2 SVGIG (reference sequence). The CDR3 totals 17 residues.

The sample holds one count of this clone. The chain employs TRBV7-2 and TRBJ2-3, with 8 bases lining up with TRBD2. Germline V CDR1 and CDR2: SGHTA, FQGNSA. After removal of 4 bases from V and 0 bases from J, the junction contained 6 bases not matched to a gene. This CDR3 contains 16 residues. CDR3 nucleotide sequence: TGTGCCAGCAGCTCGTTAGCGGGGATTAGCACAGATACGCAGTATTTT. It encodes CASSSLAGISTDTQYF.

This clone was seen more than once but under ten times. The V call is TRBV18, the J call TRBJ2-1, with D possibly matching TRBD2 (5 bases). This CDR3 spans 14 amino acids. The germline gives CDR1 KGHSH, CDR2 LQKENI. The V end lost 3 bases, the J end lost 10 bases, and 16 bases lay between the germline ends. CDR3 coding DNA: TGTGCCAGCTCACCTTCCCGGACTTTGGGGGAGCAGTTCTTC. Its translation is CASSPSRTLGEQFF.

This chain joins TRBV5-1 and TRBJ2-7; 8 bases align to TRBD1. The CDR3 is 15 amino acids. Germline V gives CDR1 SGHRS, CDR2 YFSETQ. V shed 4 bases and J 2 bases; nucleotides not matched to a gene: 8. The CDR3 spells CASSPSGTGPYEQYF. CDR3 coding DNA: TGCGCCAGCAGCCCATCCGGGACAGGACCCTACGAGCAGTACTTC. The variable domain in full, completed from reference TRBV5-1 and TRBJ2-7, reads KAGVTQTPRYLIKTRGQQVTLSCSPISGHRSVSWYQQTPGQGLQFLFEYFSETQRNKGNFPGRFSGRQFSNSRSEMNVSTLELGDSALYLCASSPSGTGPYEQYFGPGTRLTVT.

Written as DNA, the CDR3 is TGTGCCAGCAACAGGGCCGGGAACACCATATATTTT. Its translation: CASNRAGNTIYF. The chain links TRBV2 to TRBJ1-3; maybe TRBD1 (6 bases). Trimming stripped 7 bases from V and 7 bases from J, with 11 bases between. The CDR3 extends over 12 amino acids. The germline V gene has CDR1 SNHLY and CDR2 FYNNEI.

This chain uses TRBV2 with TRBJ2-7; 9 nucleotides match TRBD1. V lost 5 bases, J lost 4 bases, and 6 bases stayed unmatched. Germline V CDR1 and CDR2: SNHLY, FYNNEI. This CDR3 contains 14 residues. The CDR3 nucleotides read TGTGCCAGCAGTCTACAGGGGGCCGGGTACGAGCAGTACTTC. Amino acids: CASSLQGAGYEQYF. Using reference TRBV2 and TRBJ2-7 for the parts outside the CDR3, the full variable domain is EPEVTQTPSHQVTQMGQEVILRCVPISNHLYFYWYRQILGQKVEFLVSFYNNEISEKSEIFDDQFSVERPDGSNFTLKIRSTKLEDSAMYFCASSLQGAGYEQYFGPGTRLTVT.

This rearrangement joins TRBV7-9 to TRBJ2-5; perhaps TRBD2 as D (6 bases). Deletions cut 5 bases from V and 0 bases from J, with 7 bases between. The germline V gene has CDR1 SEHNR and CDR2 FQNEAQ (reference sequence). The CDR3 has 13 amino acids. The CDR3 spells CASSAGYQETQYF. The CDR3 coding sequence is TGTGCCAGCAGCGCGGGGTACCAAGAGACCCAGTACTTC.

This rearrangement joins TRBV6-5 to TRBJ1-4; 9 bases fit TRBD1. Germline assignment: CDR1 MNHEY and CDR2 SVGAGI. V gave up 10 bases and J gave up 8 bases; unmatched junction bases: 8. CDR3 length: 13 amino acids. The CDR3 loop is CATDRGGSEKLFF. The DNA of the CDR3 is TGTGCCACGGACAGGGGTGGCAGCGAAAAACTGTTTTTT.

Here the CDR3 reads CASSLLGQGYQPQHF. The CDR3, as DNA: TGTGCCAGCAGTTTGCTGGGACAGGGGTATCAGCCCCAGCATTTT. The chain joins TRBV28 to TRBJ1-5; 10 bases agree with TRBD1. CDR1 is MDHEN, CDR2 SYDVKM, per germline. This CDR3 has 15 amino acids. V gave up 3 bases and J gave up 5 bases; unmatched junction bases: 4.

This clone occurred a few times. The rearrangement joins TRBV3-1 (or the pseudogene TRBV3-2) to TRBJ1-3; a possible D gene is TRBD1 (6 bases). With 1 base removed from V and 3 bases from J, the gap between germline ends came to 13 bases. The CDR3 covers 16 residues. Germline assignment: CDR1 LGHDT and CDR2 YNNKEL (reference sequence). CDR3 residues: CASSQGQGIFGNTIYF. CDR3 bases: TGTGCCAGCAGCCAAGGTCAGGGGATTTTTGGAAACACCATATATTTT.

This chain uses TRBV5-1 with TRBJ2-2; 9 bases are shared with TRBD1. The CDR3 contains 14 residues. V was clipped by 0 bases and J by 6 bases; unmatched bases: 0. CDR1 and CDR2 (germline): SGHRS, YFSETQ. CDR3 DNA sequence: TGCGCCAGCAGCTTGGACAGGGGGCCCGGGGAGCTGTTTTTT. It is translated as CASSLDRGPGELFF.

The chain combines TRBV5-1 with TRBJ2-3; tentatively, D is TRBD2 (6 bases). Trimming took off 4 bases at V and 6 bases at J, with 24 bases between the two ends. This CDR3 has 17 residues. The V gene's germline CDR1 is SGHRS and CDR2 YFSETQ. The CDR3: CASSPFLAGYNPDTQYF. The DNA for the CDR3 is TGCGCCAGCAGCCCCTTCTTGGCGGGGTACAACCCGGATACGCAGTATTTT.

The V call is TRBV5-4, the J call TRBJ1-1, with a weak D call TRBD1 (6 bases). The V and J ends lost 4 bases and 4 bases respectively, with 11 bases between them. The CDR3 consists of 13 residues. Germline lookup yields CDR1 SGHNT and CDR2 YYREEE (reference sequence). Here the CDR3 DNA reads TGTGCCAGCAGCGACAGGCTAAGCACTGAAGCTTTCTTT. Translating gives CASSDRLSTEAFF.

This clone was observed once. The rearrangement joins TRBV7-2 to TRBJ2-5; D remains ambiguous. The CDR3 has 14 residues. Germline V gene lookup returns CDR1 SGHTA and CDR2 FQGNSA. Trimming removed 4 bases at V and 1 base at J, with 10 bases between. CDR3 in amino acids: CASSSRQLQETQYF. The CDR3 region has the DNA TGTGCCAGCAGCTCACGACAACTCCAAGAGACCCAGTACTTC. Looking up the rest from reference TRBV7-2 and TRBJ2-5 gives the full variable domain: GAGVSQSPSNKVTEKGKDVELRCDPISGHTALYWYRQSLGQGLEFLIYFQGNSAPDKSGLPSDRFSAERTGGSVSTLTIQRTQQEDSAVYLCASSSRQLQETQYFGPGTRLLVL.

V gene TRBV3-1 (or the pseudogene TRBV3-2) combines with J gene TRBJ2-5, with 11 nucleotides matching TRBD2. With V trimmed by 2 bases and J by 3 bases, 5 bases remained unmatched. This CDR3 region has 16 residues. The germline V gene encodes CDR1 LGHDT and CDR2 YNNKEL (reference sequence). This chain's CDR3 is CASSQLAGGLEETQYF. The CDR3 region has the DNA TGTGCCAGCAGCCAACTAGCGGGGGGATTGGAAGAGACCCAGTACTTC.

The CDR3 sequence: CASSDSLRVQPQHF. CDR3 nucleotides: TGTGCCAGCTCAGACAGTCTTCGGGTTCAGCCCCAGCATTTT. V usage is TRBV18 and J usage is TRBJ1-5; the D gene is possibly TRBD1 (5 bases). This CDR3 region has 14 residues. Germline V CDR1 and CDR2: KGHSH, LQKENI. V dropped 5 bases and J dropped 6 bases, with 14 bases sitting between them.

The chain links TRBV7-6 to TRBJ2-1; possible D gene TRBD2, 7 bases. CDR1 is SGHVS and CDR2 is FNYEAQ in the germline V gene. The CDR3 has 15 residues. Trimming cost V 1 base and J 5 bases, with 12 bases left between them. CDR3 bases: TGTGCCAGCAGCTTAGTGGCGGGGGCCGACAATGAGCAGTTCTTC. Translation: CASSLVAGADNEQFF. The full variable domain, with the rest looked up from reference TRBV7-6 and TRBJ2-1, is GAGVSQSPRYKVTKRGQDVALRCDPISGHVSLYWYRQALGQGPEFLTYFNYEAQQDKSGLPNDRFSAERPEGSISTLTIQRTEQRDSAMYRCASSLVAGADNEQFFGPGTRLTVL.

The sample holds a few counts of this clone. The chain combines TRBV6-1 with TRBJ1-1, with 7 bases aligning to TRBD1. The CDR3 length is 14 residues. CDR1 and CDR2 (germline): MNHNS, SASEGT. J gave up 4 bases and V 3 bases, and 5 bases lay outside the gene matches. CDR3 bases: TGTGCCAGCAGTGAGGCGGACAGGCGCACTGAAGCTTTCTTT. This encodes CASSEADRRTEAFF.